There are many counts of the clone carrying this T cell receptor (beta chain). The antigen is unknown. Each donor gave 9.5 to 10 milliliters of peripheral blood. This sample is drawn from a study of blood T cells in healthy people across ages. Points from the study as a whole: Estimated diversity that came from one million T cells was considered an underestimate. No one knew whether donors had CMV, which possibly confounded expanded clonotype changes.

A sample-barcoded 5' primer and a J-beta primer mix were used in a second PCR of roughly 6 to 11 cycles. With 12 random nucleotides, a template-switch adaptor tagged each individual cDNA molecule. TCRdb fed the 5' RACE reads into MiXCR, producing one record per CDR3 protein. The sample shows about 290,000 distinct CDR3 sequences, 25% to 30% of them seen only once. This CDR3 comprises 14 residues. Trimming shortened V by 2 bases and J by 8 bases, and 14 bases separated the two germline ends. The V gene's germline CDR1 is SGDLS and CDR2 YYNGEE. Source material: blood. The receptor was isolated from a woman in her 70s in good health. This chain uses TRBV9 with TRBJ2-1, with D hard to call. The CDR3 coding sequence is TGTGCCAGCAGCGTGGGCCAGGCTCGGGATGAGCAGTTCTTC. The encoded protein is CASSVGQARDEQFF.